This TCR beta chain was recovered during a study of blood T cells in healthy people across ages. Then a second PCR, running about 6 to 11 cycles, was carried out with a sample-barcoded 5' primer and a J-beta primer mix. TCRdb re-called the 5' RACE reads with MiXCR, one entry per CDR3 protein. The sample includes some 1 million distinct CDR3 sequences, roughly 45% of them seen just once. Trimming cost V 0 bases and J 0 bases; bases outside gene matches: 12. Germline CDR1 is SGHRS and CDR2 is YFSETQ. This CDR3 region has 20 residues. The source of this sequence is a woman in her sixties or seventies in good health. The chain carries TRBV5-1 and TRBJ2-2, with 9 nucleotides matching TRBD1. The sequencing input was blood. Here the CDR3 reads CASSLERAGQGYANTGELFF. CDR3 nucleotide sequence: TGCGCCAGCAGCTTGGAACGTGCGGGACAGGGTTACGCGAACACCGGGGAGCTGTTTTTT.